One sample yielded the 8 T cell receptor beta chains listed below, sequenced in a study of T cell responses to AZD1222 COVID-19 vaccine. The protocol was immunoSEQ multiplex PCR, while the TCRdb copy is restricted to in-frame clones and leaves out a portion. The table includes approximately 260,000 clones, more than 85% detected once. The sequenced sample was peripheral blood, obtained on day 0 of AZD1222 vaccination. These receptors all stem from an adult in good health.

V is TRBV28 and J is TRBJ2-2; no clear D gene. V was clipped by 6 bases and J by 5 bases, with 19 bases between them. Germline CDR1 is MDHEN and CDR2 is SYDVKM. This CDR3 has 16 amino acids. The CDR3 nucleotides read TGTGCCAGCAGCCCTAATGGGATCGGACCGACCGGGGAGCTGTTTTTT. Translated, it gives CASSPNGIGPTGELFF.

The chain joins TRBV18 to TRBJ1-5; TRBD1 agrees at 10 bases. Germline V gene data show CDR1 as KGHSH and CDR2 as LQKENI. Losses at the gene ends were 6 bases for V and 3 bases for J; bases not matched to a gene: 5. CDR3 length equals 15 residues. CDR3 protein: CASSLGTGVNQPQHF. The CDR3 DNA reads as TGTGCCAGCTCGCTGGGGACAGGGGTCAATCAGCCCCAGCATTTT.

The chain is built from TRBV7-2 and TRBJ1-5, with 11 bases that match TRBD1. V trimming: 3 bases; J trimming: 5 bases; junction bases outside the gene matches: 9. Germline V gene data show CDR1 as SGHTA and CDR2 as FQGNSA. The CDR3 spans 17 residues. This CDR3 reads CASSFSRGTGGYQPQHF. In DNA form, the CDR3 reads TGTGCCAGCAGCTTCAGCAGGGGGACAGGGGGTTATCAGCCCCAGCATTTT.

The chain links TRBV5-1 to TRBJ2-7; 7 nucleotides match TRBD1. The germline V gene encodes CDR1 SGHRS and CDR2 YFSETQ. V lost 4 bases to trimming and J lost 3 bases; unmatched junction nucleotides: 7. The CDR3 spans 14 residues. CDR3 DNA sequence: TGCGCCAGCAGCCCGGGACAGATCAGCTACGAGCAGTACTTC. This encodes CASSPGQISYEQYF.

The chain recombines TRBV7-3 with TRBJ1-1; 7 bases match TRBD1. Germline V gene lookup returns CDR1 SGHTA and CDR2 FQGTGA. This CDR3 has 14 residues. V shed 3 bases, J shed 11 bases, and the junction held 12 bases outside the gene matches. CDR3 residues: CASSFEGPGTEAFF. CDR3 DNA: TGTGCCAGCAGCTTTGAAGGCCCAGGGACAGAGGCTTTCTTT.

The J gene is TRBJ1-1, the V gene TRBV9; D is ambiguous. Germline assignment: CDR1 SGDLS and CDR2 YYNGEE. CDR3 length: 14 residues. The V gene lost 6 bases and the J gene lost 1 base, with 13 bases spanning the gap. The CDR3 region has the DNA TGTGCCAGCACCAAAATTCAGGCGAACACTGAAGCTTTCTTT. Translating gives CASTKIQANTEAFF.

The chain's CDR3 is CASSPAGASNQPQHF. DNA of the CDR3: TGTGCCAGCTCTCCCGCAGGAGCTAGCAATCAGCCCCAGCATTTT. The chain joins TRBV18 to TRBJ1-5; D remains unclear. This CDR3 contains 15 residues. V lost 6 bases and J 0 bases, leaving 12 bases between the germline ends. Germline-derived CDR1 and CDR2 are KGHSH and LQKENI. The full variable domain, in which reference TRBV18 and TRBJ1-5 provide the parts outside the CDR3, is NAGVMQNPRHLVRRRGQEARLRCSPMKGHSHVYWYRQLPEEGLKFMVYLQKENIIDESGMPKERFSAEFPKEGPSILRIQQVVRGDSAAYFCASSPAGASNQPQHFGDGTRLSIL.

In its sample, this clone was seen once. J is TRBJ2-7 and V is TRBV5-1; a weak D match, TRBD1 (5 bases). Trimming took 2 bases from V and 3 from J, leaving 18 bases between them. Germline V gene lookup returns CDR1 SGHRS and CDR2 YFSETQ. The CDR3 sequence is 16 residues long. The CDR3 sequence: CASSLLDISGFYEQYF. For the CDR3, the DNA is TGCGCCAGCAGCTTATTGGACATATCGGGCTTCTACGAGCAGTACTTC.